The rows below give T cell receptor beta chains drawn from one sample of a study of cytomegalovirus exposure and HLA in healthy donors. Here immunoSEQ multiplex PCR was the method, and the copy in TCRdb shows in-frame clones only, minus some. The sample has roughly 200,000 clones; about 81% are singletons. The material sequenced was PBMCs. The receptors were sampled from a woman in her twenties or thirties in good health and CMV-seronegative. Each CDR3 is given with its conserved first and last residue. A D gene is named only where the DNA matches it firmly. Clone size, where shown, is once, few, many, or a class for clones that have expanded.

CDR3aa: CASSSTTRGRGGYTF
CDR3nt: TGTGCCAGCAGCTCTACTACCAGGGGGAGAGGTGGCTACACCTTC
v_gene: TRBV7-2
j_gene: TRBJ1-2
d_gene: TRBD1
abundance: NA

CDR3aa: CASSLSSGNTEAFF
CDR3nt: TGTGCCAGCAGCCTTTCTTCAGGGAACACTGAAGCTTTCTTT
v_gene: TRBV5-4
j_gene: TRBJ1-1
d_gene: NA
abundance: NA

CDR3aa: CASRTGLYEQYF
CDR3nt: TGTGCCAGCCGGACAGGTTTATACGAGCAGTACTTC
v_gene: TRBV2
j_gene: TRBJ2-7
d_gene: TRBD1
abundance: NA

CDR3aa: CASSRASDTQYF
CDR3nt: TGTGCCAGCTCCAGGGCATCGGATACGCAGTATTTT
v_gene: TRBV6-6
j_gene: TRBJ2-3
d_gene: NA
abundance: NA

CDR3aa: CASSANRARSEKLFF
CDR3nt: TGTGCCAGCTCAGCCAACAGGGCCCGCAGTGAAAAACTGTTTTTT
v_gene: TRBV18
j_gene: TRBJ1-4
d_gene: NA
abundance: NA

CDR3aa: CASSLGWTGQGPLNTIYF
CDR3nt: TGCGCCAGCAGCTTGGGATGGACGGGACAGGGGCCCTTAAACACCATATATTTT
v_gene: TRBV5-1
j_gene: TRBJ1-3
d_gene: TRBD1
abundance: once

CDR3aa: CASSLPGQGYNEQFF
CDR3nt: TGCGCCAGCAGCCTGCCGGGACAGGGATACAATGAGCAGTTCTTC
v_gene: TRBV5-1
j_gene: TRBJ2-1
d_gene: TRBD1
abundance: NA

CDR3aa: CASSLDRAGMQFF
CDR3nt: TGTGCCAGCAGCTTAGATCGCGCAGGGATGCAGTTCTTC
v_gene: TRBV7-2
j_gene: TRBJ2-1
d_gene: NA
abundance: NA

CDR3aa: CASSPGGDTQYF
CDR3nt: TGTGCCAGCAGCCCCGGGGGGGATACCCAGTACTTC
v_gene: TRBV7-9
j_gene: TRBJ2-5
d_gene: TRBD2
abundance: NA

CDR3aa: CASTAPGLGRNEQFF
CDR3nt: TGTGCCAGCACCGCACCGGGACTAGGGAGGAATGAGCAGTTCTTC
v_gene: TRBV9
j_gene: TRBJ2-1
d_gene: TRBD2
abundance: once

CDR3aa: CASSERLAGWNKRDEQYF
CDR3nt: TGTGCCAGCAGTGAAAGGCTAGCGGGATGGAACAAAAGGGACGAGCAGTACTTC
v_gene: TRBV2
j_gene: TRBJ2-7
d_gene: TRBD2
abundance: NA

CDR3aa: CASSPTGGMNTEAFF
CDR3nt: TGTGCCAGCTCCCCGACAGGTGGGATGAACACTGAAGCTTTCTTT
v_gene: TRBV28
j_gene: TRBJ1-1
d_gene: NA
abundance: NA

CDR3aa: CASTYRSRQPQHF
CDR3nt: TGTGCCAGCACCTACAGGAGCAGGCAGCCCCAGCATTTT
v_gene: TRBV28
j_gene: TRBJ1-5
d_gene: NA
abundance: once

CDR3aa: CASRLAGNTDTQYF
CDR3nt: TGTGCCAGCAGATTAGCGGGGAACACAGATACGCAGTATTTT
v_gene: TRBV6-1
j_gene: TRBJ2-3
d_gene: TRBD2
abundance: NA

CDR3aa: CAWRGPGMNTEAFF
CDR3nt: TGTGCCTGGAGGGGCCCAGGGATGAACACTGAAGCTTTCTTT
v_gene: TRBV30
j_gene: TRBJ1-1
d_gene: NA
abundance: NA

CDR3aa: CASSSLANANTGELFF
CDR3nt: TGTGCCAGCAGCTCCCTAGCGAACGCGAACACCGGGGAGCTGTTTTTT
v_gene: TRBV5-4
j_gene: TRBJ2-2
d_gene: NA
abundance: NA

CDR3aa: CASLRGGAGGPTDTQYF
CDR3nt: TGTGCCAGCCTGCGCGGAGGGGCCGGGGGTCCCACAGATACGCAGTATTTT
v_gene: TRBV28
j_gene: TRBJ2-3
d_gene: NA
abundance: NA

CDR3aa: CASSIGTVHNEKLFF
CDR3nt: TGTGCCAGTAGTATAGGGACAGTCCATAATGAAAAACTGTTTTTT
v_gene: TRBV19
j_gene: TRBJ1-4
d_gene: NA
abundance: NA

CDR3aa: CASSLGDRVGYTF
CDR3nt: TGTGCCAGCAGCTTAGGGGACAGGGTCGGCTACACCTTC
v_gene: TRBV7-9
j_gene: TRBJ1-2
d_gene: TRBD1
abundance: NA

CDR3aa: CAISESNRGRNNEKLFF
CDR3nt: TGTGCCATCAGTGAGTCCAACAGGGGGCGGAATAATGAAAAACTGTTTTTT
v_gene: TRBV10-3
j_gene: TRBJ1-4
d_gene: TRBD1
abundance: NA

CDR3aa: CASSRGHSGNTIYF
CDR3nt: TGTGCCAGCAGTAGGGGGCACTCTGGAAACACCATATATTTT
v_gene: TRBV27
j_gene: TRBJ1-3
d_gene: TRBD1
abundance: NA

CDR3aa: CATGSGGSRWGNEQFF
CDR3nt: TGTGCCACCGGGAGCGGGGGTTCAAGATGGGGCAATGAGCAGTTCTTC
v_gene: TRBV15
j_gene: TRBJ2-1
d_gene: TRBD2
abundance: NA

CDR3aa: CARPGLFNEKLFF
CDR3nt: TGTGCCAGGCCGGGACTGTTTAATGAAAAACTGTTTTTT
v_gene: TRBV28
j_gene: TRBJ1-4
d_gene: NA
abundance: NA

CDR3aa: CAWNLDRNTGYTF
CDR3nt: TGTGCCTGGAATCTTGACAGGAATACAGGCTACACCTTC
v_gene: TRBV30
j_gene: TRBJ1-2
d_gene: NA
abundance: NA

CDR3aa: CASSQILNTEAFF
CDR3nt: TGTGCCAGCAGCCAGATCTTGAACACTGAAGCTTTCTTT
v_gene: TRBV9
j_gene: TRBJ1-1
d_gene: NA
abundance: NA

CDR3aa: CASSSDRVRLGYF
CDR3nt: TGTGCCAGCAGTTCCGACAGGGTGAGGTTGGGGTACTTC
v_gene: TRBV2
j_gene: TRBJ2-7
d_gene: TRBD1
abundance: NA

CDR3aa: CSVQGWNTEAFF
CDR3nt: TGCAGCGTCCAGGGGTGGAACACTGAAGCTTTCTTT
v_gene: TRBV29-1
j_gene: TRBJ1-1
d_gene: NA
abundance: NA

CDR3aa: CASSVRQLYGYTF
CDR3nt: TGTGCCAGCAGTGTGAGGCAGCTATATGGCTACACCTTC
v_gene: TRBV2
j_gene: TRBJ1-2
d_gene: NA
abundance: few

CDR3aa: CASSTVNTEAFF
CDR3nt: TGTGCCAGCAGCACAGTGAACACTGAAGCTTTCTTT
v_gene: TRBV28
j_gene: TRBJ1-1
d_gene: NA
abundance: NA

CDR3aa: CASLSAPGTQYF
CDR3nt: TGTGCCAGCCTGAGTGCCCCGGGGACCCAGTACTTC
v_gene: TRBV2
j_gene: TRBJ2-5
d_gene: NA
abundance: NA

CDR3aa: CASSIFGTSGSLDTIYF
CDR3nt: TGTGCCAGTAGTATTTTCGGGACATCCGGATCGTTGGACACCATATATTTT
v_gene: TRBV19
j_gene: TRBJ1-3
d_gene: NA
abundance: NA

CDR3aa: CASSFYGSGQRRYSNQPQHF
CDR3nt: TGTGCCAGCAGTTTCTATGGGTCGGGACAGCGCCGGTATAGCAATCAGCCCCAGCATTTT
v_gene: TRBV28
j_gene: TRBJ1-5
d_gene: TRBD1
abundance: NA

CDR3aa: CASSRPRAGDYEQYF
CDR3nt: TGCGCCAGCAGCCGGCCGCGGGCTGGAGACTACGAGCAGTACTTC
v_gene: TRBV5-1
j_gene: TRBJ2-7
d_gene: NA
abundance: NA

CDR3aa: CASSFGGSSYEQYF
CDR3nt: TGTGCCAGCAGTTTCGGCGGTAGCTCCTACGAGCAGTACTTC
v_gene: TRBV6-6
j_gene: TRBJ2-7
d_gene: NA
abundance: NA

CDR3aa: CASSQSTDTQYF
CDR3nt: TGTGCCAGCAGTCAAAGCACAGATACGCAGTATTTT
v_gene: TRBV2
j_gene: TRBJ2-3
d_gene: NA
abundance: NA